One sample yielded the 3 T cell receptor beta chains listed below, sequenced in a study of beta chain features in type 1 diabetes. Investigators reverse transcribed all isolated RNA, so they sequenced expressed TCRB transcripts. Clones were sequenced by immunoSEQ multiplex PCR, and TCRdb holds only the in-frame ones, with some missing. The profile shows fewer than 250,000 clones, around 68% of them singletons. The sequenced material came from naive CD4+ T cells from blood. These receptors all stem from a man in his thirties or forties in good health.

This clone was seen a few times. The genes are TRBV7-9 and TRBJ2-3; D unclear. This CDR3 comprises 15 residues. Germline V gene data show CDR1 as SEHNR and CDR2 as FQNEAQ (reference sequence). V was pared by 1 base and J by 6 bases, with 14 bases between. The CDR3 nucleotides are TGTGCCAGCAGCTTAGGAGATCGAGACTTGGATACGCAGTATTTT. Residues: CASSLGDRDLDTQYF.

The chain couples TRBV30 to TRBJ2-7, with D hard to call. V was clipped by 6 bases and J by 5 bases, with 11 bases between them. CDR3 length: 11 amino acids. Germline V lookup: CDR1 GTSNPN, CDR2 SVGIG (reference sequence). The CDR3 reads CACYIRDEQYF. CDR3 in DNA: TGTGCCTGTTATATCCGGGACGAGCAGTACTTC. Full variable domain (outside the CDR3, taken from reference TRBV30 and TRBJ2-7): SQTIHQWPATLVQPVGSPLSLECTVEGTSNPNLYWYRQAAGRGLQLLFYSVGIGQISSEVPQNLSASRPQDRQFILSSKKLLLSDSGFYLCACYIRDEQYFGPGTRLTVT.

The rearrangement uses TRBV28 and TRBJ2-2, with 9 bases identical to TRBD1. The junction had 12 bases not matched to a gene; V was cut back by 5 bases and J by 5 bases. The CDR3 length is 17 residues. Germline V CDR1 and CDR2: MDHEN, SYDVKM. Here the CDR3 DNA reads TGTGCCAGCAGTATATATAGGACAGGGGTGACAACCGGGGAGCTGTTTTTT. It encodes CASSIYRTGVTTGELFF.